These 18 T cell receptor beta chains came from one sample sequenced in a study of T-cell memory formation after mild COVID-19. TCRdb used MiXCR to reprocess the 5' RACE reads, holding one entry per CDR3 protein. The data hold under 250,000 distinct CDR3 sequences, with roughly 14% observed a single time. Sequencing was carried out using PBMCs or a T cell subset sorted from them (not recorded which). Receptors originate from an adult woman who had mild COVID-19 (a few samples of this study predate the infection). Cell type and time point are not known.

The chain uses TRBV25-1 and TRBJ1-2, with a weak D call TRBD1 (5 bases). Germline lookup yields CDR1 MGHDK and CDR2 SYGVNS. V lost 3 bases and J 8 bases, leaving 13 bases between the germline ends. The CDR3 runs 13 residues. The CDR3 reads CASSEAGFGGYTF. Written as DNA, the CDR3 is TGTGCCAGCAGTGAGGCAGGGTTCGGGGGCTACACCTTC.

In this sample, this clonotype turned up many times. This chain's CDR3 is CASKGASGSDTQYF. The CDR3 coding sequence is TGTGCCAGCAAGGGAGCTAGCGGATCAGATACGCAGTATTTT. This chain uses TRBV6-5 with TRBJ2-3; TRBD2 matches 7 bases. The CDR3 runs 14 residues. Germline-derived CDR1 and CDR2 are MNHEY and SVGAGI. J lost 4 bases, V lost 7 bases, and 8 bases had no gene match.

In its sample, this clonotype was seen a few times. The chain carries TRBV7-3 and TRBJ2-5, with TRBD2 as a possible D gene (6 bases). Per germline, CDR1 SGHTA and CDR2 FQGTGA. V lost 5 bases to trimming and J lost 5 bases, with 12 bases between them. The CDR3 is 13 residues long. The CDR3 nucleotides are TGTGCCAGCAGCAACGGGGGTTGGGAGACCCAGTACTTC. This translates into CASSNGGWETQYF.

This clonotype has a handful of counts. The CDR3 coding sequence is TGTGCCAGCAGAGGAGACCCACCGGGAAAACCCCTCCACTTT. Translated, it gives CASRGDPPGKPLHF. The chain joins TRBV2 to TRBJ1-6; no definite D call. The CDR3 contains 14 residues. Germline V CDR1 and CDR2: SNHLY, FYNNEI. V gave up 6 bases and J gave up 12 bases, with 18 bases separating them.

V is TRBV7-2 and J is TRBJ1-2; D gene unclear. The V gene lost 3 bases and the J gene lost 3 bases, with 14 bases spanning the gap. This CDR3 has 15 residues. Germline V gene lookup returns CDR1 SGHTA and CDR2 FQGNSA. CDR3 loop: CASSFSGPDDYGYTF. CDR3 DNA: TGTGCCAGCAGCTTCTCCGGACCGGATGACTATGGCTACACCTTC.

This chain's CDR3 is CASDRSGSNNEQFF. In DNA, the CDR3 is TGTGCCAGCGACCGGAGCGGGAGTAACAATGAGCAGTTCTTC. The chain links TRBV12-3 or TRBV12-4 to TRBJ2-1; 8 nucleotides match TRBD2. CDR3 length: 14 residues. The junction had 8 bases not matched to a gene; V was cut back by 8 bases and J by 5 bases.

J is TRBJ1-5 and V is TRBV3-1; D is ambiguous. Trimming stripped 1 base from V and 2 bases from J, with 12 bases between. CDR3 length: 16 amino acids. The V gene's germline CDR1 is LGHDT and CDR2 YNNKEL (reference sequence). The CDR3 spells CASSQGAGRGNQPQHF. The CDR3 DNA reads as TGTGCCAGCAGCCAAGGGGCGGGGAGGGGCAATCAGCCCCAGCATTTT.

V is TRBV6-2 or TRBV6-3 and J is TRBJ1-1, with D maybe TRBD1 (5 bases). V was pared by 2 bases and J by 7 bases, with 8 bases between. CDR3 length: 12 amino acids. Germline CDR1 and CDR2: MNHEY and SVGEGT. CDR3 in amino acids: CASSYRGNEAFF. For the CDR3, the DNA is TGTGCCAGCAGTTACAGGGGAAATGAAGCTTTCTTT.

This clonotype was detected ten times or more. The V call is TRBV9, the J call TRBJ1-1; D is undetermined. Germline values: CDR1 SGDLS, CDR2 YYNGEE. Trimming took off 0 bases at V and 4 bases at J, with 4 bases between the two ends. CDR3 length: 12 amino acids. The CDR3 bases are TGTGCCAGCAGCGTAGAAGGCACTGAAGCTTTCTTT. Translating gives CASSVEGTEAFF. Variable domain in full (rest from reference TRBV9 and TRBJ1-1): DSGVTQTPKHLITATGQRVTLRCSPRSGDLSVYWYQQSLDQGLQFLIQYYNGEERAKGNILERFSAQQFPDLHSELNLSSLELGDSALYFCASSVEGTEAFFGQGTRLTVV.

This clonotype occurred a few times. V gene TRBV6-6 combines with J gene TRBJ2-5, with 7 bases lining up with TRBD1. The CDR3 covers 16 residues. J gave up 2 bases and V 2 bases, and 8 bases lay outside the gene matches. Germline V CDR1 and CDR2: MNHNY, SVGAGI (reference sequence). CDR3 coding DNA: TGTGCCAGCAGTTACCCACCGACAGGGATTCAAGAGACCCAGTACTTC. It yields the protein CASSYPPTGIQETQYF.

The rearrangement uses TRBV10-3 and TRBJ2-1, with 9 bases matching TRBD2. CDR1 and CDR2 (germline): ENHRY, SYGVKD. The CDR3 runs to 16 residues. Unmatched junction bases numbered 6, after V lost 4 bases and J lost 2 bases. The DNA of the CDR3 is TGTGCCATCAGTGGGGGCGGGGGGGCCGCCTACAATGAGCAGTTCTTC. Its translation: CAISGGGGAAYNEQFF.

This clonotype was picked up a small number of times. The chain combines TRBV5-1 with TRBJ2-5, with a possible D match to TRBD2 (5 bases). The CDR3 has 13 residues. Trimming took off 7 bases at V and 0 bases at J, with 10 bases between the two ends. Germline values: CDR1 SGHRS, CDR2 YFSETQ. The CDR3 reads CASAMDYQETQYF. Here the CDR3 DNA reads TGCGCCAGCGCGATGGACTACCAAGAGACCCAGTACTTC.

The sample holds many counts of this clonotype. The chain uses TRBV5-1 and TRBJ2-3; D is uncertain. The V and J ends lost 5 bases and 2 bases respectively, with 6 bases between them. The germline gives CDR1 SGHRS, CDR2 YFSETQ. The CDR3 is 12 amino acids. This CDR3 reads CASRINTDTQYF. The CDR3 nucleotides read TGCGCCAGCAGGATTAACACAGATACGCAGTATTTT.

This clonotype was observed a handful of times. CDR3 coding DNA: TGTGCCAGCAGCACGACAGAAAGACCGGAAAAACTGTTTTTT. Residues: CASSTTERPEKLFF. The genes are TRBV5-6 and TRBJ1-4; possibly TRBD1 for D (5 bases). CDR3 length equals 14 residues. The V end lost 4 bases, the J end lost 8 bases, and 15 bases lay between the germline ends. CDR1 is SGHDT and CDR2 is YYEEEE in the germline V gene. The full variable domain, its missing parts supplied by reference TRBV5-6 and TRBJ1-4, is DAGVTQSPTHLIKTRGQQVTLRCSPKSGHDTVSWYQQALGQGPQFIFQYYEEEERQRGNFPDRFSGHQFPNYSSELNVNALLLGDSALYLCASSTTERPEKLFFGSGTQLSVL.

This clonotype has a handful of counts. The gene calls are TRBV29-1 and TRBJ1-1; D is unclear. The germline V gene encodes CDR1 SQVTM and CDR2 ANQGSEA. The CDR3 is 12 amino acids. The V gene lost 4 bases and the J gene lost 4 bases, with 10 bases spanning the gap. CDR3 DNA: TGCAGCGTTGTGCCCATGGGCACTGAAGCTTTCTTT. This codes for CSVVPMGTEAFF.

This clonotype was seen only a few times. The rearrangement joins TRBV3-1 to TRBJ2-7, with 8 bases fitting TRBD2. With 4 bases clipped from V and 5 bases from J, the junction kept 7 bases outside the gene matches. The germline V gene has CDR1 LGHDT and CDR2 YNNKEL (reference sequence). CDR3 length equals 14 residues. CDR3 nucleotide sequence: TGTGCCAGCAGCCGGAGTAGCGGGACCAACGAGCAGTACTTC. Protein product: CASSRSSGTNEQYF.

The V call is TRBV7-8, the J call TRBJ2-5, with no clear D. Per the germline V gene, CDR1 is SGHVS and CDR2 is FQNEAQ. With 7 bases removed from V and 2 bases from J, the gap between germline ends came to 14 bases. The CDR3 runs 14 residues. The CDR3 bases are TGTGCCAGCACCCCCCGCTCGGGTCAAGAGACCCAGTACTTC. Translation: CASTPRSGQETQYF.

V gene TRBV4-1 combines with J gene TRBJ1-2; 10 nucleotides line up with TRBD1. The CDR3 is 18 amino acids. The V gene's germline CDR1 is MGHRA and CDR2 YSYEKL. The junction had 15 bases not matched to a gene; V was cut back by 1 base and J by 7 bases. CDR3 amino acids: CASSQGLRDRGQTAGYTF. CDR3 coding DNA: TGCGCCAGCAGCCAAGGTCTCCGGGACAGGGGACAAACGGCTGGCTACACCTTC.